This TCR beta chain is drawn from a study of graft-versus-host responses after intestinal transplantation. About the study: Tacrolimus and steroids were given for two to three years to all recipients after anti-thymocyte globulin induction.

Method: immunoSEQ multiplex PCR; TCRdb's copy keeps in-frame clones and lacks some. This table holds tens of thousands of clones, 75% to 95% found once. As to this clone: Its antigen is not known.

Germline loops: CDR1 SGHRS, CDR2 YFSETQ. With V trimmed by 6 bases and J by 4 bases, 1 base remained unmatched. The CDR3 runs 13 residues. Findings and limits, study-wide: Researchers found GvH clones in recipient marrow, and some showed up first in ileum or blood.

The rearrangement joins TRBV5-1 to TRBJ2-1, with 10 bases that match TRBD2. This TCR was recovered from a human donor who received an intestinal transplant. This sample comprised unstimulated CD8+ T cells sorted from spleen or lymph node cells, obtained before intestinal transplant. The CDR3 DNA reads as TGCGCCAGCACTAGCGGGAGTTACAATGAGCAGTTCTTC. It encodes CASTSGSYNEQFF.